This T cell receptor beta chain was observed in a study of patients and donors after allogeneic stem cell transplantation. TCRdb used MiXCR to reprocess the RT-PCR reads, holding one entry per CDR3 protein. The sample has about a million distinct CDR3 sequences, over 15% seen once; the top ten hold roughly 6.4%. The CDR3 length is 10 residues. V dropped 10 bases and J dropped 6 bases, with 9 bases sitting between them. This chain joins TRBV12-3 or TRBV12-4 and TRBJ1-1, with TRBD1 as a possible D gene (5 bases). The sequenced sample consisted of blood, either unsorted or a sorted T cell fraction (not recorded which). The clonotype originates from a human donor who was either an allogeneic HSCT recipient or a stem cell or donor lymphocyte infusion donor (not recorded which). It is not recorded whose cells these are; they may come from a transplant donor. CDR3 amino acids: CAMGGAEAFF. In nucleotides, the CDR3 is TGTGCCATGGGAGGGGCTGAAGCTTTCTTT.